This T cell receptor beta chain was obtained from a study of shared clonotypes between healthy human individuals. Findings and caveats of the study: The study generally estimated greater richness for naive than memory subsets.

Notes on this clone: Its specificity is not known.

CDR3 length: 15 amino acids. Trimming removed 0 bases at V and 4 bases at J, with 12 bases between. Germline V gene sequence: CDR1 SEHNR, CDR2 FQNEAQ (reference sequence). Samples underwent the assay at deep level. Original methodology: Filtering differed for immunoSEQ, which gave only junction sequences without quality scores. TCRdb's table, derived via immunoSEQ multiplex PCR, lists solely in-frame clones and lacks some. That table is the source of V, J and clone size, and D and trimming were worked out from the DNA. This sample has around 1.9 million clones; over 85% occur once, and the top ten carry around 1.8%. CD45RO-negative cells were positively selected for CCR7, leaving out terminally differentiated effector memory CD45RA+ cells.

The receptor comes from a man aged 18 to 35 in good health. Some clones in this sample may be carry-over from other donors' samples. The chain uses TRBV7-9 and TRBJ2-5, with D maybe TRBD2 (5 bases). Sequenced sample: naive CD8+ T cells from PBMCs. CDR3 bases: TGTGCCAGCAGCTTAGCGCGGGCAAGGTCAGAGACCCAGTACTTC. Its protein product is CASSLARARSETQYF.